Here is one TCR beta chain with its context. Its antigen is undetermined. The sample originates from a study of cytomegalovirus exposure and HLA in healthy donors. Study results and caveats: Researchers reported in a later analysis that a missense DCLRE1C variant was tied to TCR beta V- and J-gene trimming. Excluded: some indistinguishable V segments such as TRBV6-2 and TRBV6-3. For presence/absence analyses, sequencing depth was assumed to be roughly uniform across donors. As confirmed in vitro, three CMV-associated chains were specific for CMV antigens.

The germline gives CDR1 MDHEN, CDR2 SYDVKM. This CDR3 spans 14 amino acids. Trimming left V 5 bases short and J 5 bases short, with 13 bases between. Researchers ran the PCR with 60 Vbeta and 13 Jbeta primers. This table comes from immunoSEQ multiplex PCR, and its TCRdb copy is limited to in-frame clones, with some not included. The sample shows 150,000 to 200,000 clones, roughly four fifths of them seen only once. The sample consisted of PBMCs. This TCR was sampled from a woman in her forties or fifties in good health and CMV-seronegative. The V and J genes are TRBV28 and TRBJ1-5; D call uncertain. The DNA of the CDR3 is TGTGCCAGCAGTGCGGCCCATTCGGATCAGCCCCAGCATTTT. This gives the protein CASSAAHSDQPQHF.